The rows below give T cell receptor beta chains drawn from one sample of a study of cytomegalovirus exposure and HLA in healthy donors. Method: immunoSEQ multiplex PCR; TCRdb's copy keeps in-frame clones and lacks some. The table shows some 130,000 clones, with roughly four fifths occurring only once. The sequenced sample was PBMCs. These receptor sequences come from a man younger than 40 in good health and CMV-seropositive. The CDR3 runs from the conserved cysteine through the conserved F or W.

TRBJ1-5	TRBV5-6	CASSSWGGSQPQHF
TRBJ1-1	TRBV5-5	CASSLGHGGNTEAFF
TRBJ1-1	TRBV7-2	CASSSRAGNTEAFF
TRBJ1-2	TRBV29-1	CSAGGNYGYTF
TRBJ2-1	TRBV7-2	CASSLIASGINEQFF
TRBJ1-2	TRBV2	CARELQGTYGYTF
TRBJ2-3	TRBV5-1	CASSTPTATTDTQYF
TRBJ1-2	TRBV7-6	CASSLGGYGYTF
TRBJ1-5	TRBV19	CASSILGGGQPQHF
TRBJ1-1	TRBV2	CASRAVENTEAFF
TRBJ1-1	TRBV7-2	CASSPRRGNTEAFF
TRBJ1-2	TRBV19	CASRGEYGYTF
TRBJ2-7	TRBV20-1	CSALFSYEQYF
TRBJ1-2	TRBV13	CASSLERTANYGYTF
TRBJ2-7	TRBV6-5	CASSTRDRGYYEQYF
TRBJ1-2	TRBV7-8	CASSFETGTYGYTF
TRBJ2-5	TRBV7-9	CASTIDTSQATAKQETQYF